These 5 T cell receptor beta chains were sequenced from one sample in a study of cytomegalovirus exposure and HLA in healthy donors. Amplification used 60 Vbeta primers and 13 Jbeta primers. Generated by immunoSEQ multiplex PCR, the TCRdb table keeps only in-frame clones and is missing some. The sample consists of fewer than 100,000 clones, approximately 72% of them appearing once. What was sequenced was PBMCs. The receptors were gathered from a man aged 35 to 55 in good health and CMV-seropositive.

J is TRBJ1-1 and V is TRBV7-8; TRBD1 agrees at 8 bases. The CDR3 length is 15 residues. CDR1 and CDR2 (germline): SGHVS, FQNEAQ. The V segment lost 5 bases and the J segment 3 bases; nucleotides outside the gene matches: 8. The CDR3 coding sequence is TGTGCCAGCAGCCCCGGACAGGGCGGGTACACTGAAGCTTTCTTT. It translates to CASSPGQGGYTEAFF.

This chain joins TRBV7-2 and TRBJ2-2, with 8 bases lining up with TRBD1. The germline V gene has CDR1 SGHTA and CDR2 FQGNSA. This CDR3 spans 17 amino acids. Unmatched junction bases numbered 6, after V lost 2 bases and J lost 1 base. The chain's CDR3 is CASSLRAGGRNTGELFF. CDR3 in DNA: TGTGCCAGCAGCTTAAGGGCAGGGGGCCGGAACACCGGGGAGCTGTTTTTT. Filled out from reference TRBV7-2 and TRBJ2-2, the complete variable domain reads GAGVSQSPSNKVTEKGKDVELRCDPISGHTALYWYRQSLGQGLEFLIYFQGNSAPDKSGLPSDRFSAERTGGSVSTLTIQRTQQEDSAVYLCASSLRAGGRNTGELFFGEGSRLTVL.

The V gene is TRBV19, the J gene TRBJ2-7, with 9 positions matching TRBD2. The CDR3 contains 15 residues. CDR1 is LNHDA and CDR2 is SQIVND in the germline V gene (reference sequence). Losses at the gene ends were 3 bases for V and 2 bases for J; bases not matched to a gene: 5. CDR3 nucleotides: TGTGCCAGTAGTATCGGAGCGGGAGGCCCCTACGAGCAGTACTTC. It codes for CASSIGAGGPYEQYF.

The chain uses TRBV11-3 and TRBJ2-4; 7 positions agree with TRBD1. The ends lost 5 bases at V and 7 bases at J; junction bases unmatched: 11. Germline V CDR1 and CDR2: SGHNT, YENEEA. This CDR3 region has 15 residues. Here the CDR3 DNA reads TGTGCCAGCAGCGAGCCTCCGACAGGGCGGAACATTCAGTACTTC. Translated, it gives CASSEPPTGRNIQYF.

The gene calls are TRBV10-3 and TRBJ2-7, with D unresolved. Looked up from germline, CDR1 is ENHRY and CDR2 is SYGVKD. Trimming shortened V by 0 bases and J by 6 bases, and 15 bases separated the two germline ends. The CDR3 sequence is 15 residues long. The CDR3 DNA sequence: TGTGCCATCAGTGAGTCTCTAGGATCCCGGTTCGAGCAGTACTTC. Its protein is CAISESLGSRFEQYF.